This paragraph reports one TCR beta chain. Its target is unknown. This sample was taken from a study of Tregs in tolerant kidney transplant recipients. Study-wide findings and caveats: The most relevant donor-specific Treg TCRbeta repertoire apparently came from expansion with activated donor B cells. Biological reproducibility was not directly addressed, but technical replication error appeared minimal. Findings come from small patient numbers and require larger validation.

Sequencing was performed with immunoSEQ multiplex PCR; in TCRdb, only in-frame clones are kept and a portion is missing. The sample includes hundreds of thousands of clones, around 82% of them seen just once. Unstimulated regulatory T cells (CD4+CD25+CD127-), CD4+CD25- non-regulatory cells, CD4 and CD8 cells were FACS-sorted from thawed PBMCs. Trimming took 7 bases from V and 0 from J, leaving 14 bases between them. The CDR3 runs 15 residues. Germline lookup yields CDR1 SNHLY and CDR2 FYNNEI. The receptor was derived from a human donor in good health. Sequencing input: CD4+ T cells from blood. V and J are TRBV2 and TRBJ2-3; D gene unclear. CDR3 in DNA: TGTGCCAGCACCCAATTGGGGTATAGCACAGATACGCAGTATTTT. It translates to CASTQLGYSTDTQYF.